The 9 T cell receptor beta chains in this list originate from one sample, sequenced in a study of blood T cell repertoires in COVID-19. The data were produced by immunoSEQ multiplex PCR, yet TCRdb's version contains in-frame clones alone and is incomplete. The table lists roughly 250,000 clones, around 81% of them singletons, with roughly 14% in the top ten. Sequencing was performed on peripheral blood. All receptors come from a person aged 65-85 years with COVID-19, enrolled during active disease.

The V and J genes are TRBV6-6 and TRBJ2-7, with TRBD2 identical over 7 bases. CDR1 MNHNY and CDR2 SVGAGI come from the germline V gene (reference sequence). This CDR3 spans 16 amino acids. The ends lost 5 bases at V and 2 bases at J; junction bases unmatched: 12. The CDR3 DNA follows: TGTGCCAGCAGTGGGCCGGGACTAACCTCGGCCTACGAGCAGTACTTC. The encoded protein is CASSGPGLTSAYEQYF.

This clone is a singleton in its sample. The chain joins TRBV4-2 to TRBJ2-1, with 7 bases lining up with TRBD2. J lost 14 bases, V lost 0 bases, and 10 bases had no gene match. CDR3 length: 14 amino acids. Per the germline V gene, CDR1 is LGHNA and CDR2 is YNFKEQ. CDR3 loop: CASSQDLGGFVEFF. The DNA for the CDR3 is TGTGCCAGCAGCCAAGATTTGGGAGGGTTTGTTGAGTTCTTC.

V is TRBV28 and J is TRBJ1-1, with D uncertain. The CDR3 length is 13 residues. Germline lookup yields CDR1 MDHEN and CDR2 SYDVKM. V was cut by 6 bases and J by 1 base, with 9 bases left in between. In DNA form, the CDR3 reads TGTGCCAGCAGGTCTAACCCGAACACTGAAGCTTTCTTT. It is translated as CASRSNPNTEAFF.

In nucleotides, the CDR3 is TGTGCCAGCAGCTTGGGCTCTGGCTACACCTTC. Amino acid sequence: CASSLGSGYTF. The rearrangement joins TRBV11-2 to TRBJ1-2; D is ambiguous. Germline V gene lookup returns CDR1 SGHAT and CDR2 FQNNGV. V was trimmed by 3 bases and J by 7 bases, leaving 6 bases between them. The CDR3 length is 11 residues.

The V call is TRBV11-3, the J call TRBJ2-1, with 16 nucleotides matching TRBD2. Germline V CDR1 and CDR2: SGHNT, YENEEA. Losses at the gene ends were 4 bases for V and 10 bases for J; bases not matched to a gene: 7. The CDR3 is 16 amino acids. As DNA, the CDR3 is TGTGCCAGCAGCTCCGCCCTGGGACTAGCGGGGGGGGAGCAGTTCTTC. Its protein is CASSSALGLAGGEQFF.

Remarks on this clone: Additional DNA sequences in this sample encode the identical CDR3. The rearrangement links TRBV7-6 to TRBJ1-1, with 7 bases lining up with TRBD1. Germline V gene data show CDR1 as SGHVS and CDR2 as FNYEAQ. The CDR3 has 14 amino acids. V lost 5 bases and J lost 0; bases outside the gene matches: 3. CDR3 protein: CASSRTGVNTEAFF. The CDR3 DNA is TGTGCCAGCAGCCGGACAGGTGTGAACACTGAAGCTTTCTTT. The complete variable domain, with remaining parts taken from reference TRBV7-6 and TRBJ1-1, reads GAGVSQSPRYKVTKRGQDVALRCDPISGHVSLYWYRQALGQGPEFLTYFNYEAQQDKSGLPNDRFSAERPEGSISTLTIQRTEQRDSAMYRCASSRTGVNTEAFFGQGTRLTVV.

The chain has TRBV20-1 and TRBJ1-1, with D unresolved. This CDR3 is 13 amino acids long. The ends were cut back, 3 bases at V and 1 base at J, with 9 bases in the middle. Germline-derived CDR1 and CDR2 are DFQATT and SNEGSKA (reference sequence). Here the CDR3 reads CSASQVANTEAFF. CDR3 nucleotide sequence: TGCAGTGCTAGTCAGGTTGCGAACACTGAAGCTTTCTTT.

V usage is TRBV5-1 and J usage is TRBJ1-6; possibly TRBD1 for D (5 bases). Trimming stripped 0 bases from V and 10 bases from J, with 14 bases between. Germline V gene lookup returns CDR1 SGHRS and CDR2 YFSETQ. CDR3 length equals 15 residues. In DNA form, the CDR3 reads TGCGCCAGCAGCTTGGCCTTGGGGCTGAACTCACCCCTCCACTTT. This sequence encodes CASSLALGLNSPLHF.

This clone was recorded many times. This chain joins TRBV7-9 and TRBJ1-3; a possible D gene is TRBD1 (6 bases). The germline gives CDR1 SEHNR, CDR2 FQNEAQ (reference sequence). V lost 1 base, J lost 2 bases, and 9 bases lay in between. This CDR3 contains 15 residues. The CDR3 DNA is TGTGCCAGCAGCTTAGGGGGGCTGACTGGAAACACCATATATTTT. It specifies CASSLGGLTGNTIYF.